These 26 T cell receptor beta chains came from one sample sequenced in a study of T cells in Graves' hyperthyroidism and ophthalmopathy. Authors of the study amplified TCR beta CDR3 regions from RNA transcripts. HTBI primers drove first-round RT-PCR of the TCR CDR3. TCRdb processed the multiplex PCR reads anew with MiXCR; each CDR3 protein has one entry. This sample carries about 350,000 distinct CDR3 sequences, roughly 18% of them seen once, and the ten largest clones take about a sixth. Sequenced material: blood. The receptor source for this set is a woman between 40 and 50 years old with Graves' ophthalmopathy.

The rearrangement joins TRBV6-5 to TRBJ2-7; D not certain. The CDR3 spans 14 residues. CDR1 MNHEY and CDR2 SVGAGI come from the germline V gene. The V end was cut by 4 bases, the J end by 4 bases, with 14 bases between. The CDR3 protein is CASSSRTVGYEQYF. DNA for the CDR3: TGTGCCAGCAGTTCCCGGACCGTAGGTTACGAGCAGTACTTC.

This clonotype was picked up many times. This chain links TRBV7-3 with TRBJ2-5; TRBD2 matches 9 bases. The CDR3 is made up of 15 amino acids. V lost 2 bases and J lost 5; bases outside the gene matches: 6. From germline, CDR1 is SGHTA and CDR2 FQGTGA. The CDR3 sequence: CASSLLAGFLETQYF. Here the CDR3 DNA reads TGTGCCAGCAGCTTACTAGCGGGATTTTTGGAGACCCAGTACTTC.

This clonotype was detected many times. The chain has TRBV28 and TRBJ1-5, with a possible D match to TRBD1 (5 bases). The germline V and J ends were trimmed by 6 bases and 2 bases, with 14 bases remaining between them. The CDR3 has 15 amino acids. Germline values: CDR1 MDHEN, CDR2 SYDVKM. The CDR3 nucleotides read TGTGCCAGCAGATCCAGGGTTTTCGGCAATCAGCCCCAGCATTTT. It specifies CASRSRVFGNQPQHF.

The V call is TRBV20-1, the J call TRBJ2-7; TRBD2 matches 11 bases. The CDR3 has 15 residues. Germline-derived CDR1 and CDR2 are DFQATT and SNEGSKA (reference sequence). V lost 6 bases, J lost 6 bases, and 13 bases stayed unmatched. CDR3 bases: TGCAGTGCCTCAAACATAGCGGGAGGGCGAAGCGAGCAGTACTTC. Translation gives CSASNIAGGRSEQYF.

This clonotype was seen many times. The chain is built from TRBV2 and TRBJ2-5, with D maybe TRBD2 (5 bases). The ends were cut back, 0 bases at V and 1 base at J, with 12 bases in the middle. There are 16 residues in the CDR3. Germline V gene lookup returns CDR1 SNHLY and CDR2 FYNNEI. CDR3 sequence reads: CASSEARAPSQETQYF. CDR3 DNA sequence: TGTGCCAGCAGTGAAGCGCGGGCCCCCAGCCAAGAGACCCAGTACTTC.

This clonotype was counted many times. The genes are TRBV12-5 and TRBJ2-7, with 10 bases fitting TRBD1. This CDR3 is built from 15 residues. V shed 1 base and J 6 bases; nucleotides not matched to a gene: 6. CDR1 LGHNT and CDR2 FRNRAP come from the germline V gene. In DNA, the CDR3 is TGTGCTAGTGGTTTGGGCGCCGGGACAGGGGTCGAGCAGTACTTC. Translation: CASGLGAGTGVEQYF.

The rearrangement joins TRBV19 to TRBJ2-1; 10 bases fit TRBD2. This CDR3 contains 15 residues. V shed 4 bases and J 7 bases; nucleotides not matched to a gene: 7. Germline CDR1 LNHDA, CDR2 SQIVND (reference sequence). The CDR3 region is CASSTGTSVGNEQFF. The CDR3 DNA reads TGTGCCAGTAGTACAGGGACTAGCGTGGGGAATGAGCAGTTCTTC.

The chain employs TRBV4-3 and TRBJ2-7, with TRBD2 matching 8 bases. From germline, CDR1 is LGHNA and CDR2 YSLEER. The CDR3 totals 17 residues. The trim removed 0 bases at V and 3 bases at J, leaving 10 bases unmatched. In DNA, the CDR3 is TGCGCCAGCAGCCAAGATCTTAGAGCGGGAGTCGGCTACGAGCAGTACTTC. It encodes CASSQDLRAGVGYEQYF.

In this sample, this clonotype turned up many times. CDR3 sequence reads: CASSDRPTNQPQHF. The CDR3 DNA is TGTGCCAGCAGTGACAGACCGACCAATCAGCCCCAGCATTTT. V gene TRBV6-2 or TRBV6-3 combines with J gene TRBJ1-5; tentative D call: TRBD1 (5 bases). The ends were cut back, 5 bases at V and 3 bases at J, with 11 bases in the middle. CDR1 MNHEY and CDR2 SVGEGT come from the germline V gene. The length of the CDR3 is 14 residues.

This clonotype was seen repeatedly, ten times or more. In nucleotides, the CDR3 is TGTGCCAGCAGTCGCCCGCCGGGACAGGGGGCTGAAGCTTTCTTT. It encodes CASSRPPGQGAEAFF. This chain links TRBV27 with TRBJ1-1; 11 bases are a match to TRBD1. This CDR3 is built from 15 residues. Germline V gives CDR1 MNHEY, CDR2 SMNVEV (reference sequence). The V gene end was trimmed by 5 bases and the J gene end by 6 bases; junction bases not matched to a gene: 8.

The CDR3 reads CSAGGTSGTIEQYF. DNA of the CDR3: TGCAGTGCTGGAGGGACTAGCGGGACAATCGAGCAGTACTTC. This sequence joins TRBV20-1 and TRBJ2-7; 13 bases map to TRBD2. CDR1 DFQATT and CDR2 SNEGSKA come from the germline V gene (reference sequence). CDR3 length equals 14 residues. After removal of 5 bases from V and 6 bases from J, the junction contained 7 bases not matched to a gene.

This clonotype was counted ten times or more. The chain couples TRBV28 to TRBJ1-2; 8 bases line up with TRBD1. From germline, CDR1 is MDHEN and CDR2 SYDVKM. CDR3 length: 16 residues. V lost 6 bases, J lost 4 bases, and 13 bases stayed unmatched. CDR3 residues: CASRDDRGQKGYGYTF. CDR3 bases: TGTGCCAGCAGAGATGACAGGGGCCAAAAGGGCTATGGCTACACCTTC.

This sequence joins TRBV6-1 and TRBJ1-1; the match to TRBD1 covers 7 bases. CDR3 length: 14 residues. Trimming took 6 bases from V and 6 from J; bases not matched to a gene: 10. Germline CDR1 MNHNS, CDR2 SASEGT. This CDR3 is CASRQTGAMAEAFF. The CDR3 DNA reads as TGTGCCAGCAGGCAAACAGGGGCTATGGCTGAAGCTTTCTTT.

The table lists this clonotype with a few counts. This chain connects TRBV5-1 to TRBJ2-5, with 12 bases lining up with TRBD2. V gave up 2 bases and J gave up 0 bases; unmatched junction bases: 2. Germline V CDR1 and CDR2: SGHRS, YFSETQ. The length of the CDR3 is 16 residues. The CDR3 DNA sequence: TGCGCCAGCAGCTTCCTAGCGGGAGGGTACCAAGAGACCCAGTACTTC. This codes for CASSFLAGGYQETQYF.

This clonotype has a count of ten or more. The V gene is TRBV3-1, the J gene TRBJ1-2; TRBD1 is a possible D gene (6 bases). The CDR3 covers 15 residues. Germline CDR1 is LGHDT and CDR2 is YNNKEL (reference sequence). The ends were cut back, 1 base at V and 8 bases at J, with 17 bases in the middle. CDR3 DNA: TGTGCCAGCAGCCAAGCGACAGGTCGATTGTTAGGCTACACCTTC. Protein sequence: CASSQATGRLLGYTF.

This clonotype was detected only a few times. The chain uses TRBV6-1 and TRBJ2-5; maybe TRBD2 (6 bases). The germline V gene has CDR1 MNHNS and CDR2 SASEGT. Trimming removed 6 bases at V and 7 bases at J, with 12 bases between. The CDR3 runs 12 residues. The CDR3 loop is CASRGAGGTQYF. The CDR3 DNA sequence: TGTGCCAGCAGGGGAGCGGGCGGGACCCAGTACTTC.

This clonotype was found many times. The rearrangement joins TRBV4-1 to TRBJ2-7; D tentatively reads TRBD1 or TRBD2 (5 bases each). The CDR3 extends over 16 amino acids. Trimming took 3 bases from V and 4 from J, leaving 19 bases between them. The germline gives CDR1 MGHRA, CDR2 YSYEKL. CDR3 nucleotides: TGCGCCAGCAGCCATGACGGAATGAGGGGTATATACGAGCAGTACTTC. Its translation is CASSHDGMRGIYEQYF.

The chain links TRBV11-2 to TRBJ1-2; tentative D call: TRBD1 (5 bases). Looked up from germline, CDR1 is SGHAT and CDR2 is FQNNGV. The CDR3 has 18 amino acids. V lost 2 bases to trimming and J lost 0 bases, with 19 bases between them. CDR3 nucleotide sequence: TGTGCCAGCAGCTTATCCGTTAGTAGACAGACGACTAACTATGGCTACACCTTC. Translation: CASSLSVSRQTTNYGYTF.

In its sample, this clonotype was seen many times. The rearrangement links TRBV20-1 to TRBJ2-7; a weak D match, TRBD2 (6 bases). This CDR3 spans 14 amino acids. Germline V gene data show CDR1 as DFQATT and CDR2 as SNEGSKA (reference sequence). Trimming removed 1 base from V and 2 bases from J, with 12 bases in between. The CDR3 here is CSARGDGRPYEQYF. The CDR3 region has the DNA TGCAGTGCTAGAGGTGACGGGAGACCCTACGAGCAGTACTTC.

This clonotype was picked up many times. The chain carries TRBV27 and TRBJ1-5; 9 nucleotides line up with TRBD1. The germline V gene has CDR1 MNHEY and CDR2 SMNVEV (reference sequence). The CDR3 is made up of 14 amino acids. V lost 6 bases and J lost 7; bases outside the gene matches: 7. The CDR3 sequence is CASSRDRGGQPQHF. In DNA form, the CDR3 reads TGTGCCAGCAGCCGTGACAGGGGGGGCCAGCCCCAGCATTTT.

This clonotype has a handful of counts. The chain uses TRBV30 and TRBJ1-2, with D possibly TRBD1 on 6 matching bases. Germline V gene sequence: CDR1 GTSNPN, CDR2 SVGIG (reference sequence). There are 15 residues in the CDR3. V was trimmed by 0 bases and J by 3 bases, leaving 14 bases between them. The DNA for the CDR3 is TGTGCCTGGAGTGTACGGGGGGGCAGAGACTATGGCTACACCTTC. Translated, it gives CAWSVRGGRDYGYTF.

This clonotype was counted ten times or more. The chain uses TRBV28 and TRBJ2-7; D possibly matches TRBD1 or TRBD2 (6 bases each). Germline V gene lookup returns CDR1 MDHEN and CDR2 SYDVKM. This CDR3 comprises 13 residues. V shed 7 bases and J shed 3 bases, with 13 bases lying between them. The chain's CDR3 is CASKGGLGYEQYF. For the CDR3, the DNA is TGTGCCAGCAAGGGGGGACTCGGCTACGAGCAGTACTTC.

As regards this clonotype: Germline is not matched at one junction end, which may reflect a read error. The gene calls are TRBV12-3 or TRBV12-4 and TRBJ1-1, with 10 bases that match TRBD1. CDR3 length: 15 amino acids. CDR3 amino acids: CASSSTGQGDTEAYF. CDR3 nucleotide sequence: TGTGCCAGCAGCTCTACTGGACAGGGGGATACTGAAGCTTACTTT.

This clonotype was counted only a few times. The chain employs TRBV6-1 and TRBJ2-1, with 13 positions matching TRBD2. V lost 7 bases and J lost 7; bases outside the gene matches: 7. CDR1 MNHNS and CDR2 SASEGT come from the germline V gene. The CDR3 totals 15 residues. CDR3 loop: CASTPTSGRLNEQFF. The CDR3 nucleotides are TGTGCCAGCACCCCGACTAGCGGGAGGCTAAATGAGCAGTTCTTC.

This sequence joins TRBV18 and TRBJ2-5, with D hard to call. Trimming took off 3 bases at V and 1 base at J, with 9 bases between the two ends. Per the germline V gene, CDR1 is KGHSH and CDR2 is LQKENI. CDR3 length: 14 amino acids. Written as DNA, the CDR3 is TGTGCCAGCTCACCGATAACAGCCCAAGAGACCCAGTACTTC. This encodes CASSPITAQETQYF.

This clonotype was seen at least ten times. The chain couples TRBV5-1 to TRBJ1-1; no firm D call. From germline, CDR1 is SGHRS and CDR2 YFSETQ. The germline V and J ends were trimmed by 0 bases and 0 bases, with 6 bases remaining between them. The CDR3 consists of 14 residues. The CDR3 sequence is CASSLEGMNTEAFF. The CDR3 bases are TGCGCCAGCAGCTTGGAAGGCATGAACACTGAAGCTTTCTTT. The whole variable domain, remainder taken from reference TRBV5-1 and TRBJ1-1, is KAGVTQTPRYLIKTRGQQVTLSCSPISGHRSVSWYQQTPGQGLQFLFEYFSETQRNKGNFPGRFSGRQFSNSRSEMNVSTLELGDSALYLCASSLEGMNTEAFFGQGTRLTVV.